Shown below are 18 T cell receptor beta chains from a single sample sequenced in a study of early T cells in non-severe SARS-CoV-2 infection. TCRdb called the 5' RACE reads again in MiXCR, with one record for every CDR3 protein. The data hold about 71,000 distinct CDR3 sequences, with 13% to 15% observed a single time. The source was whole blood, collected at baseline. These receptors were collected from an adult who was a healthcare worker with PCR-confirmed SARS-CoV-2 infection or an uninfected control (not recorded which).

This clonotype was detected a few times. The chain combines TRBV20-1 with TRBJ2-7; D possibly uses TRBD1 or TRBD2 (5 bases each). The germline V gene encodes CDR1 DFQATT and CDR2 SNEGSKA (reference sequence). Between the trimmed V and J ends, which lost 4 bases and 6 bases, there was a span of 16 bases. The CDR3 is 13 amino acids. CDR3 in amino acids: CSANRDPQSEQYF. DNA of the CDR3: TGCAGTGCTAACCGGGACCCTCAGAGCGAGCAGTACTTC.

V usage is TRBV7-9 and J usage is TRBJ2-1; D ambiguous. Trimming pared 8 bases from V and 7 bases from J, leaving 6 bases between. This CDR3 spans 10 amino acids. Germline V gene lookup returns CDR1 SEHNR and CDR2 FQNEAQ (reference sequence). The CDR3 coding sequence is TGTGCCAGCGAGGCGAATGAGCAGTTCTTC. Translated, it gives CASEANEQFF.

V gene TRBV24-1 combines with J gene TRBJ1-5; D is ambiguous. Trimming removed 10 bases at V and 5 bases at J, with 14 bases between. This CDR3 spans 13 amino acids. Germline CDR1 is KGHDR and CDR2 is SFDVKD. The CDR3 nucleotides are TGTGCCACTCCTCGACCCTCCGATCAGCCCCAGCATTTT. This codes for CATPRPSDQPQHF.

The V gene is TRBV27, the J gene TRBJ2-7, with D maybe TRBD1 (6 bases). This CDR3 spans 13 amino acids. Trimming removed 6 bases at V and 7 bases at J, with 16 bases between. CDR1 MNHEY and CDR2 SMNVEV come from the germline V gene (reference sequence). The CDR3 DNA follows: TGTGCCAGCAGCCCAGGGGTCCTACTAGAGCAGTACTTC. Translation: CASSPGVLLEQYF.

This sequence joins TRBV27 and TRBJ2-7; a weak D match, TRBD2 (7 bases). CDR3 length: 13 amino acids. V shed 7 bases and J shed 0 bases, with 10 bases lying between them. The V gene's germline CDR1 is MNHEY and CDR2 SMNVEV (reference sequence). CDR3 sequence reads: CASKGGLSYEQYF. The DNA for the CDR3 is TGTGCCAGCAAGGGGGGGCTCTCCTACGAGCAGTACTTC.

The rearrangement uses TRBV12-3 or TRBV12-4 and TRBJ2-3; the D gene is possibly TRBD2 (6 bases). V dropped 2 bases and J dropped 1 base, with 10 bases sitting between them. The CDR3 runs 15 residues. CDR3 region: CASSLSGSGTDTQYF. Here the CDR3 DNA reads TGTGCCAGCAGTTTATCCGGGAGCGGCACAGATACGCAGTATTTT.

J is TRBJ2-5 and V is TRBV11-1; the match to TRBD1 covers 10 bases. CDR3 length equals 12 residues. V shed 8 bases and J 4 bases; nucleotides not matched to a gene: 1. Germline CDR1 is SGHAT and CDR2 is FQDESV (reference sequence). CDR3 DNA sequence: TGTGCCAGCGGACAGGGGGGAGAGACCCAGTACTTC. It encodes CASGQGGETQYF.

CDR3 loop: CASSPPQTGAEKLFF. CDR3 coding DNA: TGTGCCAGCTCACCACCACAGACAGGGGCCGAAAAACTGTTTTTT. This chain connects TRBV18 to TRBJ1-4; 8 positions match TRBD1. The junction had 5 bases not matched to a gene; V was cut back by 0 bases and J by 8 bases. There are 15 residues in the CDR3. Per germline, CDR1 KGHSH and CDR2 LQKENI. Complete variable domain (other parts from reference TRBV18 and TRBJ1-4): NAGVMQNPRHLVRRRGQEARLRCSPMKGHSHVYWYRQLPEEGLKFMVYLQKENIIDESGMPKERFSAEFPKEGPSILRIQQVVRGDSAAYFCASSPPQTGAEKLFFGSGTQLSVL.

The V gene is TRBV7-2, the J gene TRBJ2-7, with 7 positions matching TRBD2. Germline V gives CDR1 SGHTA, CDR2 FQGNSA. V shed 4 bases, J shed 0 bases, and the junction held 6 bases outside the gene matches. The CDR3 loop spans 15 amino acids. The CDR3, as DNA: TGTGCCAGCAGCTGGGGGGGACTATTCTCCTACGAGCAGTACTTC. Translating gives CASSWGGLFSYEQYF.

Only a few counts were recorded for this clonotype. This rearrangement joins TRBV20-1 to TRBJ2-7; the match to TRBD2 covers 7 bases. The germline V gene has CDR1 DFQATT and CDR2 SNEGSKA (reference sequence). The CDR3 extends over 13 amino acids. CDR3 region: CTTVATGGYEQYF. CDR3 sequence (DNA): TGCACTACCGTTGCCACGGGAGGCTACGAGCAGTACTTC.

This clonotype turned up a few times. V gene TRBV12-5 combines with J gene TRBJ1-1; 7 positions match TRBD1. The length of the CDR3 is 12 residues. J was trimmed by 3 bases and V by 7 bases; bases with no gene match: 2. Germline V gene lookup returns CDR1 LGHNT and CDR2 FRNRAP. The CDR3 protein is CASAQGDTEAFF. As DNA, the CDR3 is TGTGCTAGTGCCCAGGGGGACACTGAAGCTTTCTTT.

The CDR3, as DNA: TGTGCCAGCAGCCCCCGACGGATCAATGAGCAGTTCTTC. It yields the protein CASSPRRINEQFF. The chain has TRBV7-2 and TRBJ2-1; no definite D call. This CDR3 is 13 amino acids long. V was trimmed by 5 bases and J by 6 bases, leaving 11 bases between them. Germline CDR1 reads SGHTA; CDR2 reads FQGNSA.

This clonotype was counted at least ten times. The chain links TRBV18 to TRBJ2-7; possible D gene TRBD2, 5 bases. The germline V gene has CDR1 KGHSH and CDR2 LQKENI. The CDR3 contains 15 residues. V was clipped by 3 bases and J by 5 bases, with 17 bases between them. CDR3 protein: CASSPREGIGDEQYF. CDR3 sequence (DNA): TGTGCCAGCTCACCCCGGGAAGGGATCGGCGACGAGCAGTACTTC.

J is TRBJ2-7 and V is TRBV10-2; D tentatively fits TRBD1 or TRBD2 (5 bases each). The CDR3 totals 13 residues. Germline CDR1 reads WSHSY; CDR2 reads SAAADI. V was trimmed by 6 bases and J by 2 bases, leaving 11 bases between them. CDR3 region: CASSWDPTYEQYF. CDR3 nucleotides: TGCGCCAGCAGCTGGGACCCGACCTACGAGCAGTACTTC.

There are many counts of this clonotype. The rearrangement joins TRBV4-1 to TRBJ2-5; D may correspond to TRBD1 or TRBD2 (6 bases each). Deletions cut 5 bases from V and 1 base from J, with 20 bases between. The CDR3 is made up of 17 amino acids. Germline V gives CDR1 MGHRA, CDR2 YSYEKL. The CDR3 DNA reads TGCGCCAGCAGCTCGCCCCCGGAGGGGGGACTCCAAGAGACCCAGTACTTC. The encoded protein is CASSSPPEGGLQETQYF.

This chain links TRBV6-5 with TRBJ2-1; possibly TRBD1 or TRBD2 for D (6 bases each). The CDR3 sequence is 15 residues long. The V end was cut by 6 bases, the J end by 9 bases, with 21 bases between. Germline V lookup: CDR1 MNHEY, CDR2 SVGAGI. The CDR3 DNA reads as TGTGCCAGCAGCCGCTGGTACGGGAGAGGGGGTGAGCAGTTCTTC. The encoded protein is CASSRWYGRGGEQFF.

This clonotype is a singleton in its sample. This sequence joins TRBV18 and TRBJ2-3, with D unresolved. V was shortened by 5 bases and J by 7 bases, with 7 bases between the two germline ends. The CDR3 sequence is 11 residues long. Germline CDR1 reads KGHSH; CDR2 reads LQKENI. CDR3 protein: CASSEINTQYF. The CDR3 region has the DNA TGTGCCAGCTCAGAAATAAATACGCAGTATTTT.

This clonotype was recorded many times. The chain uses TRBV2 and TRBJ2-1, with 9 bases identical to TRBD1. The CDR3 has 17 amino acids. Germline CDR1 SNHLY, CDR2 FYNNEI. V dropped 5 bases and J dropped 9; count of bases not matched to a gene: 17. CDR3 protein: CASSPGQGGGLTGEQFF. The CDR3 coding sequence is TGTGCCAGCAGTCCGGGACAGGGAGGGGGACTTACGGGTGAGCAGTTCTTC. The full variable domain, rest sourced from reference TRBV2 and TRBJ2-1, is EPEVTQTPSHQVTQMGQEVILRCVPISNHLYFYWYRQILGQKVEFLVSFYNNEISEKSEIFDDQFSVERPDGSNFTLKIRSTKLEDSAMYFCASSPGQGGGLTGEQFFGPGTRLTVL.